Listed below are T cell receptor beta chains from one sample, sequenced in a study of chronic HIV infection and antiretroviral therapy. TCRdb processed the 5' RACE reads anew with MiXCR; each CDR3 protein has one entry. Among approximately 30,000 distinct CDR3 sequences listed, around 8.6% were seen once. Sequencing was carried out using peripheral blood. These receptors all stem from an adult who had HIV and had not received antiretroviral therapy, or was an uninfected healthy control (not recorded which). The CDR3 runs from the conserved cysteine through the conserved F or W. Fields, in order: D gene, V gene, clone size, J gene, CDR3 protein, CDR3 DNA. The D gene is left open where the match is weak. Clone size is stated in some rows and not others, as once, few, many or a class when expanded.

TRBD1,TRBV20-1,many,TRBJ1-1,CSARDRARAFF,TGCAGTGCCAGAGACAGGGCAAGAGCTTTCTTT
TRBD2,TRBV7-3,few,TRBJ2-3,CASSLESGGSTDTQYF,TGTGCCAGCAGCTTAGAATCCGGGGGGAGCACAGATACGCAGTATTTT
.,TRBV20-1,many,TRBJ2-3,CSARELEDTQYF,TGCAGTGCTAGAGAGTTAGAAGATACGCAGTATTTT
TRBD1,TRBV5-1,many,TRBJ1-3,CASSQGQRSSGNTIYF,TGCGCCAGCAGCCAGGGACAGAGGAGCTCTGGAAACACCATATATTTT
.,TRBV19,.,TRBJ1-5,CASSWGYSNQPQHF,TGTGCCAGTAGCTGGGGTTATAGCAATCAGCCCCAGCATTTT
.,TRBV5-5,.,TRBJ2-2,CASRFTFSANTGELFF,TGTGCCAGCAGATTCACTTTCTCCGCGAACACCGGGGAGCTGTTTTTT
.,TRBV14,.,TRBJ1-2,CASSPGQHGYTF,TGTGCCAGCAGCCCCGGACAGCATGGCTACACCTTC
.,TRBV6-2/TRBV6-3,few,TRBJ2-5,CASSYGETQYF,TGTGCCAGCAGTTACGGGGAGACCCAGTACTTC
.,TRBV7-9,few,TRBJ2-7,CASSLGQAKYF,TGTGCCAGCAGCTTAGGACAGGCCAAGTACTTC
.,TRBV20-1,few,TRBJ1-2,CSARVRGSYGYTF,TGCAGTGCTAGAGTACGGGGTTCCTATGGCTACACCTTC
.,TRBV14,many,TRBJ2-5,CASSQLEETQYF,TGTGCCAGCAGCCAACTCGAAGAGACCCAGTACTTC
.,TRBV29-1,.,TRBJ2-7,CSVRGSYEQYF,TGCAGCGTTCGGGGATCCTACGAGCAGTACTTC
TRBD1,TRBV27,.,TRBJ2-7,CASSVQGLKPYEQYF,TGTGCCAGCAGTGTACAGGGGCTGAAGCCCTACGAGCAGTACTTC
.,TRBV27,many,TRBJ1-1,CASSPQTRANTEAFF,TGTGCCAGCAGTCCACAAACGCGGGCGAACACTGAAGCTTTCTTT
.,TRBV9,.,TRBJ1-4,CASSVEFATNEKLFF,TGTGCCAGCAGCGTAGAATTTGCAACTAATGAAAAACTGTTTTTT
.,TRBV18,.,TRBJ1-1,CASSPLDSFEAFF,TGTGCCAGCTCACCCCTTGACAGCTTTGAAGCTTTCTTT
TRBD1,TRBV7-9,.,TRBJ1-1,CASSQTGMNTEAFF,TGTGCCAGCAGCCAGACAGGGATGAACACTGAAGCTTTCTTT
TRBD1,TRBV10-3,many,TRBJ1-5,CAVGTGVNQPQHF,TGTGCCGTAGGGACAGGGGTTAATCAGCCCCAGCATTTT
TRBD2,TRBV6-5,.,TRBJ2-1,CASSYSRLAGEYEQFF,TGTGCCAGCAGTTACTCAAGACTAGCGGGAGAGTATGAGCAGTTCTTC
.,TRBV4-3,many,TRBJ1-2,CASSPTRTAGERYGYTF,TGCGCCAGCAGCCCTACCAGGACAGCCGGAGAGCGCTATGGCTACACCTTC
.,TRBV5-1,.,TRBJ2-1,CASSSSQGSEQFF,TGCGCCAGCAGCAGCTCACAGGGCTCTGAGCAGTTCTTC
TRBD1,TRBV3-1,medium-sized,TRBJ2-6,CASSPTGGSGANVLTF,TGTGCCAGCAGCCCGACAGGGGGCTCTGGGGCCAACGTCCTGACTTTC
TRBD1,TRBV6-5,many,TRBJ2-3,CASSITGVVDTQYF,TGTGCCAGCAGCATTACAGGGGTAGTAGATACGCAGTATTTT
.,TRBV18,.,TRBJ1-2,CASSPPVRTGGGYTF,TGTGCCAGCTCACCACCCGTAAGAACGGGGGGTGGCTACACCTTC
TRBD2,TRBV20-1,many,TRBJ2-2,CSAREGGDTGELFF,TGCAGTGCTAGAGAGGGGGGGGACACCGGGGAGCTGTTTTTT
.,TRBV5-5,many,TRBJ2-2,CATDPGSGELFF,TGTGCCACCGACCCGGGGTCCGGGGAGCTGTTTTTT
TRBD2,TRBV4-1,many,TRBJ2-1,CASSGLAGVEQFF,TGCGCCAGCAGCGGACTAGCGGGAGTAGAGCAGTTCTTC